One sample yielded the 18 T cell receptor beta chains listed below, sequenced in a study of tumor-infiltrating lymphocytes in primary liver carcinoma. TCR beta cDNA was reverse-transcribed from roughly 520 ng of total RNA. The reaction used a constant-region primer and ProtoScript II reverse transcriptase. Slightly modified ARM-PCR served as the procedure for the TCR beta libraries. These libraries came from three rounds of nested multiplex PCR. Researchers ran the first two PCR rounds for approximately 10 cycles each with TRBV1-TRBV30 forward primers and a C-beta reverse primer. TCRdb called the multiplex PCR reads again in MiXCR, with one record for every CDR3 protein. In the table there are about 320,000 distinct CDR3 sequences, around three fifths of which are singletons. Germline DNA was also extracted, and blood RNA was taken from unsorted whole blood. Sequencing was carried out using peripheral blood. Receptor source: a woman in her 30s with primary liver carcinoma and hepatitis B virus infection.

J is TRBJ1-6 and V is TRBV7-4; no definite D call. The V gene's germline CDR1 is SGHVT and CDR2 SQSDAQ. V was pared by 3 bases and J by 0 bases, with 9 bases between. The CDR3 extends over 16 amino acids. This CDR3 is CASSFFESSYNSPLHF. The CDR3 DNA is TGTGCCAGCAGCTTTTTCGAGAGCTCCTATAATTCACCCCTCCACTTT.

Remarks on this clonotype: A much larger clone sits a single nucleotide away, making a read error possible. The V call is TRBV6-2 or TRBV6-3, the J call TRBJ2-7; D is possibly TRBD2 (6 bases). Germline values: CDR1 MNHEY, CDR2 SVGEGT. There are 16 residues in the CDR3. CDR3 DNA sequence: TGTGTCAGCAGTTACGGGAGAGGCTATCCATCCTACGAGCAGTACTTC. It is translated as CVSSYGRGYPSYEQYF.

The rearrangement uses TRBV12-3 or TRBV12-4 and TRBJ2-1, with 11 bases identical to TRBD2. Trimming removed 7 bases from V and 12 bases from J; junction bases left unmatched: 8. This CDR3 region has 13 residues. The CDR3 DNA reads as TGTGCCAGCATTATACTAGCGGGGGAGTTGCAGTTCTTC. Translation gives CASIILAGELQFF.

The table lists this clonotype with many counts. The V gene is TRBV4-1, the J gene TRBJ2-7; D ambiguous. This CDR3 comprises 13 residues. The V gene lost 4 bases and the J gene lost 3 bases, with 10 bases spanning the gap. Germline V gene lookup returns CDR1 MGHRA and CDR2 YSYEKL. The CDR3 sequence is CASSLGPIYEQYF. In DNA, the CDR3 is TGCGCCAGCAGCCTCGGGCCCATCTACGAGCAGTACTTC.

The genes are TRBV6-1 and TRBJ2-7; D is undetermined. CDR3 length equals 13 residues. V lost 10 bases, J lost 7 bases, and 20 bases lay in between. From germline, CDR1 is MNHNS and CDR2 SASEGT. The CDR3 reads CAIGPDTIQEQYF. CDR3 in DNA: TGTGCCATCGGTCCCGACACCATCCAGGAGCAGTACTTC.

This clonotype occurred a few times. The chain has TRBV29-1 and TRBJ2-7; D unclear. Germline-derived CDR1 and CDR2 are SQVTM and ANQGSEA. V lost 7 bases to trimming and J lost 2 bases, with 15 bases between them. This CDR3 region has 13 residues. The CDR3 nucleotides read TGCAGCGCCGGGCCTTCGGACCCCTACGAGCAGTACTTC. This codes for CSAGPSDPYEQYF.

This clonotype was detected only once. A junction boundary mismatches the germline segment, possibly from a read error. The chain recombines TRBV11-2 with TRBJ2-1; 8 nucleotides match TRBD2. The CDR3 covers 15 residues. Germline lookup yields CDR1 SGHAT and CDR2 FQNNGV. The CDR3 region has the DNA TGTGCCACCAGCCATGTAGCGGGGATCCACAATGAGCAGTTCTTC. Translating it yields CATSHVAGIHNEQFF. The entire variable domain, with the rest obtained from reference TRBV11-2 and TRBJ2-1, is as follows: EAGVAQSPRYKIIEKRQSVAFWCNPISGHATLYWYQQILGQGPKLLIQFQNNGVVDDSQLPKDRFSAERLKGVDSTLKIQPAKLEDSAVYLCATSHVAGIHNEQFFGPGTRLTVL.

The sample holds many counts of this clonotype. The chain joins TRBV29-1 to TRBJ1-1; D remains ambiguous. Trimming cost V 7 bases and J 1 base, with 10 bases left between them. The CDR3 length is 12 residues. Germline V gives CDR1 SQVTM, CDR2 ANQGSEA. Written as DNA, the CDR3 is TGCAGCGCCCTACCTGGGAACACTGAAGCTTTCTTT. Amino acid sequence: CSALPGNTEAFF.

The V gene is TRBV7-9, the J gene TRBJ1-2, with unresolved D. V was clipped by 0 bases and J by 2 bases, with 7 bases between them. The CDR3 is 14 residues long. Germline CDR1 SEHNR, CDR2 FQNEAQ (reference sequence). CDR3 sequence reads: CASSLALGNYGYTF. In DNA form, the CDR3 reads TGTGCCAGCAGCTTAGCGCTCGGAAACTATGGCTACACCTTC.

The J gene is TRBJ2-2, the V gene TRBV11-3; a possible D gene is TRBD2 (6 bases). The germline CDR1 and CDR2 sequences are SGHNT and YENEEA. The V end lost 5 bases, the J end lost 9 bases, and 28 bases lay between the germline ends. The CDR3 consists of 18 residues. CDR3 sequence: CASSHRLTSRTGTRELFF. CDR3 DNA sequence: TGTGCCAGCAGCCACAGACTCACTAGCAGGACTGGGACCCGGGAGCTGTTTTTT.

As to this clonotype: With a much larger clone just one base away, this may be a read error. The chain links TRBV11-2 to TRBJ1-3; 8 bases are shared with TRBD1. CDR3 size: 14 residues. Germline V gene data show CDR1 as SGHAT and CDR2 as FQNNGV. CDR3 loop: CVSSLADRVNTIYF. Written as DNA, the CDR3 is TGTGTCAGCAGCTTAGCGGACAGGGTAAACACCATATATTTT.

This clonotype has a count of ten or more. The V call is TRBV6-5, the J call TRBJ2-7; TRBD2 matches at 7 bases. This CDR3 has 16 residues. V dropped 1 base and J dropped 0; count of bases not matched to a gene: 6. Germline CDR1 is MNHEY and CDR2 is SVGAGI. As DNA, the CDR3 is TGTGCCAGCAGTTACTTCCGGCCGGGGGGCTCCTACGAGCAGTACTTC. The encoded protein is CASSYFRPGGSYEQYF.

Turning to this clonotype: A much larger clone differs from this one at a single base, so this may be a read error. The chain has TRBV12-3 or TRBV12-4 and TRBJ1-2; D gene ambiguous. The CDR3 is made up of 13 amino acids. The V end was cut by 4 bases, the J end by 4 bases, with 10 bases between. CDR3 in amino acids: CASSYSGRYGYTF. The CDR3 DNA follows: TGTGCCAGCAGTTATAGTGGGCGCTATGGCTACACCTTC.

This sequence joins TRBV10-3 and TRBJ2-3; D ambiguous. CDR1 is ENHRY and CDR2 is SYGVKD in the germline V gene. V dropped 4 bases and J dropped 1 base, with 12 bases sitting between them. The CDR3 is 15 residues long. The CDR3 protein is CAISVIPGGTDTQYF. The CDR3 DNA follows: TGTGCCATCAGTGTAATACCAGGAGGCACAGATACGCAGTATTTT.

This clonotype was observed at least ten times. This chain uses TRBV4-3 with TRBJ2-1; TRBD2 is a possible D gene (5 bases). The germline V gene has CDR1 LGHNA and CDR2 YSLEER. V was pared by 0 bases and J by 9 bases, with 9 bases between. This CDR3 is built from 13 residues. The CDR3 region has the DNA TGCGCCAGCAGCCAAGAGAGAGGGCGTGAGCAGTTCTTC. This translates into CASSQERGREQFF.

A word on this clonotype: This could be a read error, since a much larger clone is one nucleotide away. V and J are TRBV6-2 or TRBV6-3 and TRBJ2-5; 7 positions agree with TRBD2. After removal of 8 bases from V and 2 bases from J, the junction contained 5 bases not matched to a gene. Germline assignment: CDR1 MNHEY and CDR2 SVGEGT. The CDR3 totals 13 residues. CDR3: CASGGLEQETQYF. The CDR3 DNA follows: TGTGCCAGCGGCGGACTAGAACAAGAGACCCAGTACTTC.

Concerning this clonotype itself: This CDR3 fails to terminate in the conserved phenylalanine or tryptophan, so it likely reflects a read error. The chain links TRBV4-1 to TRBJ2-7; D gene unclear. The CDR3 extends over 17 amino acids. The V and J ends lost 1 base and 0 bases respectively, with 16 bases between them. Germline V gene lookup returns CDR1 MGHRA and CDR2 YSYEKL. Here the CDR3 DNA reads TGCGCCAGCAGCCAAGGTAACGGCAGGCCTTTCTCCTACGAGCAGTACCTC. Protein: CASSQGNGRPFSYEQYL.

Here the CDR3 reads CASSLERYTEGATNEKLFF. The CDR3 DNA reads TGTGCCAGCAGTTTAGAGCGGTACACGGAGGGCGCAACTAATGAAAAACTGTTTTTT. V and J are TRBV28 and TRBJ1-4, with D uncertain. V lost 2 bases and J 0 bases, leaving 19 bases between the germline ends. CDR1 is MDHEN, CDR2 SYDVKM, per germline. The CDR3 covers 19 residues.